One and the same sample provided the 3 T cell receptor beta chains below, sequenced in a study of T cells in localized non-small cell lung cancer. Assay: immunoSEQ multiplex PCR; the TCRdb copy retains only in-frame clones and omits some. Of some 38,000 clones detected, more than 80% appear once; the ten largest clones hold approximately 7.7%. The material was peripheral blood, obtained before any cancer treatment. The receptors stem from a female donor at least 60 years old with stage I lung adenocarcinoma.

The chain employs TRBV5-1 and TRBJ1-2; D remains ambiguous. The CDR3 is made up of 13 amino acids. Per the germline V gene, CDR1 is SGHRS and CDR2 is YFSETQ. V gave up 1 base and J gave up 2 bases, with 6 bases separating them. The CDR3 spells CASSLRENYGYTF. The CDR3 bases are TGCGCCAGCAGCTTGAGGGAGAACTATGGCTACACCTTC.

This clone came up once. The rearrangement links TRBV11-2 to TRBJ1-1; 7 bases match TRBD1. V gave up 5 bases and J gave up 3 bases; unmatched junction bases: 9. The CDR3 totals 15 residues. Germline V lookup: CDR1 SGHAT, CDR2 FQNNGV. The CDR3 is CASSAPTTGYTEAFF. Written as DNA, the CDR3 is TGTGCCAGCAGCGCACCGACGACAGGGTACACTGAAGCTTTCTTT. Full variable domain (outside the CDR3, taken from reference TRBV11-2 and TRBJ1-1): EAGVAQSPRYKIIEKRQSVAFWCNPISGHATLYWYQQILGQGPKLLIQFQNNGVVDDSQLPKDRFSAERLKGVDSTLKIQPAKLEDSAVYLCASSAPTTGYTEAFFGQGTRLTVV.

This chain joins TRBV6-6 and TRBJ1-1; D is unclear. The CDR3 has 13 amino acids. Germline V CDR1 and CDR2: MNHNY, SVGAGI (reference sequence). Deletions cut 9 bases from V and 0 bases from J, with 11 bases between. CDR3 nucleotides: TGTGCCAGTTGTTGGGCCATGAACACTGAAGCTTTCTTT. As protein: CASCWAMNTEAFF.